One and the same sample provided the 4 T cell receptor beta chains below, sequenced in a study of post-analysis software for immune sequencing data. Study-level points and caveats: About five TRBV segments occurring more often in patients than controls included TRBV5-6, TRBV5-1 and TRBV20-1.

Their antigens remain unidentified. Unique molecular identifiers tagged the TCR beta cDNA libraries. TCRdb used MiXCR to reprocess the PCR reads, holding one entry per CDR3 protein. The sample has 700,000 to 800,000 distinct CDR3 sequences, 25% to 30% seen once. The sequenced sample was blood. The receptor set was obtained from a girl aged 10 to 17 with multiple sclerosis.

This clonotype came up a few times. The V gene is TRBV20-1, the J gene TRBJ2-7, with TRBD2 matching 8 bases. Looked up from germline, CDR1 is DFQATT and CDR2 is SNEGSKA (reference sequence). The CDR3 sequence is 14 residues long. With V trimmed by 5 bases and J by 0 bases, 6 bases remained unmatched. Here the CDR3 reads CSAGPSGFSYEQYF. DNA of the CDR3: TGCAGTGCTGGACCTAGCGGGTTCTCCTACGAGCAGTACTTC.

This clonotype was picked up a small number of times. The chain carries TRBV10-3 and TRBJ2-6; tentatively, D is TRBD1 (6 bases). Deletions cut 7 bases from V and 4 bases from J, with 11 bases between. CDR1 is ENHRY and CDR2 is SYGVKD in the germline V gene. This CDR3 is 14 amino acids long. CDR3 sequence: CAITPGVGANVLTF. The CDR3 DNA follows: TGTGCCATCACCCCAGGGGTAGGGGCCAACGTCCTGACTTTC.

The chain uses TRBV20-1 and TRBJ2-3; 7 bases agree with TRBD2. This CDR3 region has 13 residues. CDR1 DFQATT and CDR2 SNEGSKA come from the germline V gene (reference sequence). V shed 1 base and J 7 bases; nucleotides not matched to a gene: 5. The CDR3 here is CSARVAGDYTQYF. The CDR3 DNA follows: TGCAGTGCTAGAGTCGCGGGAGACTATACGCAGTATTTT.

This clonotype has only a few counts. CDR3 region: CASSPSRLDRAYEQYF. The CDR3 DNA is TGCGCCAGCAGCCCGTCTCGGTTGGACAGGGCTTACGAGCAGTACTTC. The chain couples TRBV5-1 to TRBJ2-7; 8 nucleotides align to TRBD1. With 4 bases clipped from V and 4 bases from J, the junction kept 13 bases outside the gene matches. CDR1 and CDR2 (germline): SGHRS, YFSETQ. This CDR3 is built from 16 residues. The complete variable domain, with remaining parts taken from reference TRBV5-1 and TRBJ2-7, reads KAGVTQTPRYLIKTRGQQVTLSCSPISGHRSVSWYQQTPGQGLQFLFEYFSETQRNKGNFPGRFSGRQFSNSRSEMNVSTLELGDSALYLCASSPSRLDRAYEQYFGPGTRLTVT.